This T cell receptor (beta chain) is drawn from a study of T cells after posttransplantation cyclophosphamide. Germline V gives CDR1 GTSNPN, CDR2 SVGIG (reference sequence). The CDR3 totals 11 residues. In the case of this clone: Its matching antigen is unknown. One junction end does not reproduce the germline sequence, and a read error may be involved.

General study results and limits: Donor-recipient repertoire similarity was low at 1-2 months, rising over year one. TRB clonality was highly associated with recipient CMV seropositivity and reactivation. Tissue-infiltrating T cells from skin or gut overlapped little with blood T cells.

Cells defined as naive were viable CD3+CD4+ or CD3+CD8+ and CCR7+CD45RA+CD45RO-CD95-CD27+CD28+. The related graft donor's blood sample was taken on the day of bone marrow donation. Profiling relied on immunoSEQ multiplex PCR, and the TCRdb table lists in-frame clones only, not all of them. The table has tens of thousands of clones, around 98% seen once. The V call is TRBV30, the J call TRBJ1-2, with TRBD1 matching 9 bases. This TCR was recovered from a man aged 50 to 60 in good health, CMV-negative, and a related stem cell transplant donor. Specimen: naive CD4+ T cells sorted from PBMCs. CDR3 region: CAWSAPGQGVF. In nucleotides, the CDR3 is TGTGCCTGGAGTGCCCCGGGACAGGGAGTCTTC.